Listed below are T cell receptor beta chains from one sample, sequenced in a study of blood T cells in healthy people across ages. TCRdb recomputed calls from the 5' RACE reads with MiXCR, one row per CDR3 protein. The sample lists 1.5 million to 2 million distinct CDR3 sequences; around 35% were seen once. The sample consisted of blood. The receptors stem from a woman in her 30s in good health. Both conserved end residues are part of each CDR3. The order of the fields is V gene, D gene, J gene, clone size, CDR3 protein, CDR3 DNA. D genes are given only for firm matches. Where a row states a size, it is once, few, many or the class of an expanded clone; other rows omit it.

TRBV29-1	TRBD1	TRBJ2-6	few	CSALVRDRGHSGANVLTF	TGCAGCGCGCTAGTCCGGGACAGGGGGCACTCTGGGGCCAACGTCCTGACTTTC
TRBV5-1	NA	TRBJ2-7	NA	CASSLGGVEPYEQYF	TGCGCCAGCAGCTTGGGAGGTGTAGAACCCTACGAGCAGTACTTC
TRBV11-2	TRBD2	TRBJ2-3	NA	CASSLALAEGATQYF	TGTGCCAGCAGCTTAGCACTAGCGGAAGGTGCTACGCAGTATTTT
TRBV9	NA	TRBJ2-1	NA	CASSVEDRSDEQFF	TGTGCCAGCAGCGTAGAAGATAGGAGTGATGAGCAGTTCTTC
TRBV25-1	TRBD1	TRBJ1-4	few	CASSAGTARHEKLFF	TGTGCCAGCAGTGCCGGGACAGCTAGACATGAAAAACTGTTTTTT
TRBV20-1	NA	TRBJ2-7	NA	CSARDKGLPSEQYF	TGCAGTGCTAGAGATAAGGGACTCCCCTCCGAGCAGTACTTC
TRBV20-1	NA	TRBJ2-3	few	CSARALLRGISNRRNTDTQYF	TGCAGTGCTAGAGCGCTCTTGAGGGGGATTTCGAACCGAAGAAACACAGATACGCAGTATTTT
TRBV5-6	NA	TRBJ2-3	NA	CASSLERGTSTDTQYF	TGTGCCAGCAGCTTGGAACGGGGGACTAGCACAGATACGCAGTATTTT
TRBV29-1	NA	TRBJ2-7	NA	CSASDGTFEQYF	TGCAGCGCCTCTGACGGGACCTTCGAGCAGTACTTC
TRBV29-1	NA	TRBJ2-7	NA	CNVPKGRGPSYEQYF	TGCAACGTCCCCAAGGGGAGGGGGCCTTCCTACGAGCAGTACTTC
TRBV28	NA	TRBJ2-3	NA	CASSLIGTSLTTDTQYF	TGTGCCAGCAGTTTGATTGGGACTTCCCTCACCACAGATACGCAGTATTTT
TRBV20-1	NA	TRBJ1-4	many	CSARRGTNEKLFF	TGCAGCGCCAGACGGGGGACTAATGAAAAACTGTTTTTT
TRBV30	TRBD1	TRBJ1-1	few	CAWNRGPGTEAFF	TGTGCCTGGAACAGGGGCCCGGGCACTGAAGCTTTCTTT
TRBV28	NA	TRBJ2-1	NA	CASSSGTVDDEQFF	TGTGCCAGCAGTTCCGGGACTGTTGACGATGAGCAGTTCTTC
TRBV15	NA	TRBJ2-7	few	CATSRDRGVGNDEQYF	TGTGCCACCAGCAGAGATCGCGGGGTGGGGAATGACGAGCAGTACTTC
TRBV4-1	NA	TRBJ2-3	NA	CASSQDSAPDTQYF	TGCGCCAGCAGCCAAGATAGCGCCCCCGATACGCAGTATTTT
TRBV15	TRBD2	TRBJ2-3	few	CATSRGGLAADTQYF	TGTGCCACCAGCAGAGGGGGACTAGCAGCAGATACGCAGTATTTT
TRBV2	TRBD1	TRBJ1-2	NA	CTSRSTGTGSGYTF	TGTACCAGCAGGTCTACCGGGACAGGGAGCGGCTACACCTTC
TRBV5-6	NA	TRBJ1-2	NA	CASSLNSGRGYGYTF	TGTGCCAGCAGCTTGAATTCGGGGAGAGGCTATGGCTACACCTTC
TRBV9	NA	TRBJ2-6	NA	CASSHWGASSNVLTF	TGTGCCAGCAGCCATTGGGGGGCGTCCTCGAACGTCCTGACTTTC
TRBV3-1	TRBD2	TRBJ2-7	NA	CASSQRTSGGVEQYF	TGTGCCAGCAGCCAACGGACTAGCGGGGGTGTCGAGCAGTACTTC
TRBV29-1	NA	TRBJ2-1	many	CSVASLRGAYNEQFF	TGCAGCGTTGCCTCCCTAAGGGGGGCCTACAATGAGCAGTTCTTC
TRBV15	NA	TRBJ2-1	few	CATSRQVSYGGEQFF	TGTGCCACCAGCAGACAGGTCTCGTATGGCGGTGAGCAGTTCTTC
TRBV3-1	NA	TRBJ2-1	few	CACGAEYNEQFF	TGTGCCTGCGGGGCGGAGTACAATGAGCAGTTCTTC
TRBV12-3/TRBV12-4	NA	TRBJ2-3	NA	CASTVRGREGDTQYF	TGTGCCAGCACCGTCAGGGGGAGGGAAGGAGATACGCAGTATTTT
TRBV28	NA	TRBJ1-2	NA	CATQWGFEGRYGYTF	TGTGCCACCCAATGGGGGTTTGAGGGGCGCTATGGCTACACCTTC
TRBV7-8	NA	TRBJ2-7	few	CASSPTGDIYEQYF	TGTGCCAGCAGCCCAACGGGAGATATCTACGAGCAGTACTTC